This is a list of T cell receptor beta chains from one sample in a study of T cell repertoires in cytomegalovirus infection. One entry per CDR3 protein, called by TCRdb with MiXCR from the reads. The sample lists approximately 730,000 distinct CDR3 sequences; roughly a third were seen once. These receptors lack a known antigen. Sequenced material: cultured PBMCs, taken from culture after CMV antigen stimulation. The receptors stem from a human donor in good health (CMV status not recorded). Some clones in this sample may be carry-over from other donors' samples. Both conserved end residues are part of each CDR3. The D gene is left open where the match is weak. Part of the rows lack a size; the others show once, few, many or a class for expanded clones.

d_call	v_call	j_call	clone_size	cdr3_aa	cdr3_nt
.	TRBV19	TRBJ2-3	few	CASSSSRSEFTQYF	TGTGCCAGTAGTTCCTCCAGGTCTGAGTTTACGCAGTATTTT
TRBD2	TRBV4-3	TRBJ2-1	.	CASSSGTSGSREQFF	TGCGCCAGCAGCTCCGGGACTAGCGGGAGCCGTGAGCAGTTCTTC
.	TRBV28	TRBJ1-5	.	CASSHDSGRNQPQHF	TGTGCCAGCAGCCATGACTCGGGGCGCAATCAGCCCCAGCATTTT
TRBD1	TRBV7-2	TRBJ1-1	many	CASSARWGQGFAEAFF	TGTGCCAGCAGCGCCAGGTGGGGACAGGGATTCGCTGAAGCTTTCTTT
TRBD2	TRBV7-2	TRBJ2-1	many	CASSFAHSGGEGEQFF	TGTGCCAGCAGTTTCGCCCATAGCGGGGGGGAGGGTGAGCAGTTCTTC
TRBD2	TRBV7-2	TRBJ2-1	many	CASSWGLAGYNEQFF	TGTGCCAGCAGCTGGGGACTAGCGGGTTACAATGAGCAGTTCTTC
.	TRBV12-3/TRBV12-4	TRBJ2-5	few	CASSIEETQYF	TGTGCCAGCAGTATTGAAGAGACCCAGTACTTC
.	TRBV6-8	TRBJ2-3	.	CASTTVTGTQYF	TGTGCCAGCACAACTGTCACTGGTACGCAGTATTTT
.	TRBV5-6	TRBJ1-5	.	CASSALDSAQPQHF	TGTGCCAGCAGCGCACTAGATTCTGCTCAGCCCCAGCATTTT
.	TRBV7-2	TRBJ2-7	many	CASSLQGPPGEQYF	TGTGCCAGCAGCTTACAGGGACCCCCGGGGGAGCAGTACTTC
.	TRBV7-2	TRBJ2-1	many	CASSFTRDEQFF	TGTGCCAGCAGCTTTACCCGGGATGAGCAGTTCTTC
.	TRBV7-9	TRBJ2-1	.	CASSLLQAYNEQFF	TGTGCCAGCAGCTTATTGCAAGCCTACAATGAGCAGTTCTTC
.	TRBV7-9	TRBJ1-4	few	CASSLLGGTNEKLFF	TGTGCCAGCAGCTTACTCGGGGGAACTAATGAAAAACTGTTTTTT
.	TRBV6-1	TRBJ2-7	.	CASTRSYYEQYF	TGTGCCAGCACCAGGTCTTACTACGAGCAGTACTTC
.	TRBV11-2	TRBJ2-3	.	CASSLFGGQTDTQYF	TGTGCCAGCAGCTTATTCGGGGGGCAAACAGATACGCAGTATTTT
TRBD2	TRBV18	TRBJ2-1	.	CASSRSGTTSYNEQFF	TGTGCCAGCTCGCGGAGCGGGACTACCTCCTACAATGAGCAGTTCTTC
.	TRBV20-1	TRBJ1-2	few	CSARDPGQVPYTF	TGCAGTGCTAGAGACCCCGGGCAGGTACCCTACACCTTC
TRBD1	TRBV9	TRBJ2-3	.	CASSARTGLDTQYF	TGTGCCAGCAGCGCCCGGACAGGGTTGGATACGCAGTATTTT
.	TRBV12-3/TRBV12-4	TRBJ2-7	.	CASSFEGGYEQYF	TGTGCCAGCAGTTTTGAGGGCGGCTACGAGCAGTACTTC